Reported below is one TCR beta chain. Its antigen is not known. The data stem from a study of response to subunit inactivated influenza vaccine. Notes on the study in general: Authors suggested each seasonal flu vaccination may recruit only limited numbers of new T cells.

There are 14 residues in the CDR3. Germline V gene data show CDR1 as DFQATT and CDR2 as SNEGSKA (reference sequence). V was clipped by 2 bases and J by 8 bases, with 15 bases between them. TCRdb processed the RT-PCR reads anew with MiXCR; each CDR3 protein has one entry. The repertoire consists of around 200,000 distinct CDR3 sequences, with about 9.3% occurring once and the leading ten covering approximately 10%. This sequence originates from a man aged 45-60 years who received an inactivated influenza vaccine. This sequence joins TRBV20-1 and TRBJ2-2; possibly TRBD1 or TRBD2 for D (5 bases each). The input for sequencing was non-naive T cells sorted from PBMCs, taken on the day of vaccination. The CDR3 is CSARSGLGPGELFF. DNA for the CDR3: TGCAGTGCTAGATCGGGGTTGGGGCCAGGGGAGCTGTTTTTT.